The rows below give T cell receptor beta chains drawn from one sample of a study of PD-L1 blockade in urothelial cancer. Method: immunoSEQ multiplex PCR; TCRdb's copy keeps in-frame clones and lacks some. This sample has about 72,000 clones; approximately 86% occur once, and the top ten carry 14% to 15%. The specimen comprised PBMCs, sampled around atezolizumab (anti-PD-L1) treatment. These receptors were collected from a man in his fifties or sixties with urothelial cancer. Each CDR3 is given with its conserved first and last residue. The order of the fields is V gene, J gene, D gene, clone size, CDR3 protein, CDR3 DNA. The D gene is left open where the match is weak. Only part of the rows carry a size: once, few, many, or a class if the clone is expanded.

TRBV9	TRBJ2-4	TRBD2	-	CASSDQRGLAKNIQYF	TGTGCCAGCAGCGATCAGCGGGGGCTAGCCAAAAACATTCAGTACTTC
TRBV7-8	TRBJ2-7	TRBD1	-	CASSFLSRQGYEQYF	TGTGCCAGCAGCTTTTTAAGTCGACAGGGGTACGAGCAGTACTTC
TRBV25-1	TRBJ2-1	TRBD2	-	CASSDVGTSGVYNEQFF	TGTGCCAGCAGTGATGTAGGGACTAGCGGGGTGTACAATGAGCAGTTCTTC
TRBV19	TRBJ1-1	-	-	CASTRGALVEAFF	TGTGCCAGTACCCGAGGCGCATTAGTTGAAGCTTTCTTT
TRBV30	TRBJ1-1	-	-	CAWSVGRGSMNTEAFF	TGTGCCTGGAGTGTGGGAAGGGGCTCTATGAACACTGAAGCTTTCTTT
TRBV27	TRBJ1-2	-	-	CASSPSRQISNYGYTF	TGTGCCAGCAGTCCCTCGCGACAGATCTCTAACTATGGCTACACCTTC
TRBV28	TRBJ1-2	-	-	CASSWGNGGYGYTF	TGTGCCAGCAGTTGGGGTAACGGGGGATATGGCTACACCTTC
TRBV30	TRBJ2-3	-	-	CAWSSGLGDTDTQYF	TGTGCCTGGAGTTCTGGGCTAGGGGACACAGATACGCAGTATTTT
TRBV9	TRBJ1-3	-	-	CASSGPRRSSGNTIYF	TGTGCCAGCAGCGGACCCAGAAGGAGCTCTGGAAACACCATATATTTT
TRBV7-6	TRBJ2-3	TRBD2	-	CASSSLAGGTSTDTQYF	TGTGCCAGCAGCTCTTTAGCGGGGGGAACTAGCACAGATACGCAGTATTTT
TRBV7-2	TRBJ2-7	-	-	CASSLEFGPGGYEQYF	TGTGCCAGCAGCTTAGAATTCGGTCCCGGGGGCTACGAGCAGTACTTC
TRBV6-4	TRBJ2-7	TRBD1	-	CASSRDRGYEQYF	TGTGCCAGCAGCAGGGACAGAGGCTACGAGCAGTACTTC
TRBV28	TRBJ2-7	TRBD1	few	CASYGQGIGYEQYF	TGTGCCAGCTACGGACAGGGAATTGGCTACGAGCAGTACTTC
TRBV5-1	TRBJ1-4	-	-	CASSFEGEKLFF	TGCGCCAGCAGCTTTGAGGGAGAAAAACTGTTTTTT
TRBV5-1	TRBJ2-7	-	-	CASSFRGTDEQYF	TGCGCCAGCAGCTTTCGGGGTACGGACGAGCAGTACTTC
TRBV9	TRBJ2-7	TRBD1	-	CASSVAQGAIYEQYF	TGTGCCAGCAGCGTAGCTCAGGGGGCGATCTACGAGCAGTACTTC
TRBV9	TRBJ1-1	TRBD1	-	CASSLLQGQGINEAFF	TGTGCCAGCAGCCTTCTCCAGGGACAGGGGATTAATGAAGCTTTCTTT
TRBV11-3	TRBJ2-2	-	-	CASSSGQGGTGELFF	TGTGCCAGCAGCTCCGGACAGGGAGGGACCGGGGAGCTGTTTTTT
TRBV5-4	TRBJ1-2	-	-	CASSLRANYGYTF	TGTGCCAGCAGCTTGCGTGCTAACTATGGCTACACCTTC
TRBV4-1	TRBJ2-7	TRBD1	-	CASSTDRKGSYEQYF	TGCGCCAGCAGCACGGACAGGAAGGGGTCCTACGAGCAGTACTTC